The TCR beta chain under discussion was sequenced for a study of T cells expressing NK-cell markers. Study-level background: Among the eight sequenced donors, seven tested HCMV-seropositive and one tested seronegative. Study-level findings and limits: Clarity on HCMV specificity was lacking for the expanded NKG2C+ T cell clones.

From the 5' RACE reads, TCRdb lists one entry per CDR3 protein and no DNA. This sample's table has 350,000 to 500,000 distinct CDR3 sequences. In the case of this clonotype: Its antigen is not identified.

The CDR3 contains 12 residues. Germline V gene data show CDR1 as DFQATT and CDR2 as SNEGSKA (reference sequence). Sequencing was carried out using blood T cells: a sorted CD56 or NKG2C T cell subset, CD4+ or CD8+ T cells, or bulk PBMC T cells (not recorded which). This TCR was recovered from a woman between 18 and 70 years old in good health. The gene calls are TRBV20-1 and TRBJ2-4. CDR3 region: CSARGDGNIQYF.